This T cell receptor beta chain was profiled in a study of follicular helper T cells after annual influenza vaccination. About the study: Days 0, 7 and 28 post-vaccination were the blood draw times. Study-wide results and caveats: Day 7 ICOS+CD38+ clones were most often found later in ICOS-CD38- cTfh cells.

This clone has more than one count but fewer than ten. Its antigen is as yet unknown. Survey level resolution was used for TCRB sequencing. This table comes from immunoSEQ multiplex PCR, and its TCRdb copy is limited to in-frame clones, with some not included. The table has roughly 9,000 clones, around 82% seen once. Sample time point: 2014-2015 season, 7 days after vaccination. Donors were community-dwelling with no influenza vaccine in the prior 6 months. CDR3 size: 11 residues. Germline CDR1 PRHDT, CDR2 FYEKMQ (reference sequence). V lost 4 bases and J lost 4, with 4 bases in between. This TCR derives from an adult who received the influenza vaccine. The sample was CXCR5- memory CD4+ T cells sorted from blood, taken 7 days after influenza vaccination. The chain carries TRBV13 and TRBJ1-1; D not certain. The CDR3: CASSYSTEAFF. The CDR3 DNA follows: TGTGCCAGCAGCTACAGCACTGAAGCTTTCTTT.